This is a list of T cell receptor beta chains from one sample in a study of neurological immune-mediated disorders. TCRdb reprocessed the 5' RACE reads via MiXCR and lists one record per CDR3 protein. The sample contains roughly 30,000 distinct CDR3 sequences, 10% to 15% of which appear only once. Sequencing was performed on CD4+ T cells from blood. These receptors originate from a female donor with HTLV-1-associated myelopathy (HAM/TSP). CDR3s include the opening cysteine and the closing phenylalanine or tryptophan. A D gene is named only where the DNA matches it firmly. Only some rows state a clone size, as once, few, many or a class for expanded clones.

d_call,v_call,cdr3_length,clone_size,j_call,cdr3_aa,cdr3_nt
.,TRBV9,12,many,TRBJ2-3,CASSVSTDTQYF,TGTGCCAGCAGCGTCAGCACAGATACGCAGTATTTT
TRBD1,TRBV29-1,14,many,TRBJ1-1,CSVEVAAGGTEAFF,TGCAGCGTTGAAGTTGCGGCAGGGGGCACTGAAGCTTTCTTT
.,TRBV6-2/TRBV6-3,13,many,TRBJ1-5,CASSYFGEQPQHF,TGTGCCAGCAGTTACTTTGGGGAGCAGCCCCAGCATTTT
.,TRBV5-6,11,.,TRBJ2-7,CASTAGAELYF,TGTGCCAGCACCGCAGGGGCCGAGTTGTACTTC
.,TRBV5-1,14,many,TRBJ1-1,CASSLRPANTEAFF,TGCGCCAGCAGCTTGAGGCCAGCGAACACTGAAGCTTTCTTT
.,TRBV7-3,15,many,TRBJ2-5,CASSPGGRGRETQYF,TGTGCCAGCAGCCCCGGGGGCAGGGGAAGGGAGACCCAGTACTTC
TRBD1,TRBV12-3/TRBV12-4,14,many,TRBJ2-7,CASRLTGKNGEQYF,TGTGCCAGCAGATTGACAGGGAAGAATGGCGAGCAGTACTTC
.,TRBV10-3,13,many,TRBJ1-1,CAIRSDMNTEAFF,TGTGCCATCAGATCGGACATGAACACTGAAGCTTTCTTT
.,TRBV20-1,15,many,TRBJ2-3,CSASVGLRNTDTQYF,TGCAGTGCTAGTGTGGGACTCCGGAACACAGATACGCAGTATTTT
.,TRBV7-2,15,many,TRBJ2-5,CASSFGGAEEETQYF,TGTGCCAGCAGCTTCGGAGGGGCAGAGGAGGAGACCCAGTACTTC
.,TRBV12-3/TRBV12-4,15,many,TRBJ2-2,CASNRGGEHTGELFF,TGTGCCAGCAACCGTGGCGGGGAGCACACCGGGGAGCTGTTTTTT
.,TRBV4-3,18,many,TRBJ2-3,CASSQDPTGADPTDTQYF,TGCGCCAGCAGCCAAGATCCCACGGGTGCGGACCCCACAGATACGCAGTATTTT
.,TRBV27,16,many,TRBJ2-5,CASSLSASRGWETQYF,TGTGCCAGCAGTTTAAGTGCTAGCAGGGGATGGGAGACCCAGTACTTC
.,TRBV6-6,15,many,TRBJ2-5,CASSYSGGGGATQYF,TGTGCCAGCAGTTACTCAGGGGGGGGAGGGGCGACCCAGTACTTC
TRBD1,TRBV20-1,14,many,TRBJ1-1,CSARRDRGRTEAFF,TGCAGTGCTAGGAGGGACAGGGGAAGGACTGAAGCTTTCTTT
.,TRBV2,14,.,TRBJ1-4,CSSSEASRDEKLFF,TGTTCTAGCAGTGAAGCGTCCAGGGATGAAAAACTGTTTTTT
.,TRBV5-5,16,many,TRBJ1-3,CASSPVPLPSGNTIYF,TGTGCCAGCAGCCCCGTTCCCCTACCCTCTGGAAACACCATATATTTT
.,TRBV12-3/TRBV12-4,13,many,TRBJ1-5,CASSSGVDQPQHF,TGTGCCAGCAGTTCAGGCGTGGATCAGCCCCAGCATTTT
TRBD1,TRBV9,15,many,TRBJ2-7,CASSSRDRHDYEQYF,TGTGCCAGCAGCTCCCGGGACAGGCACGACTACGAGCAGTACTTC
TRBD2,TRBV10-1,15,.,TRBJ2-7,CASSATQLATGEQYF,TGCGCCAGCAGTGCCACACAACTAGCGACGGGGGAGCAGTACTTC
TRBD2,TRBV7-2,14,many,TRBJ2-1,CASSRLAEPNEQFF,TGTGCCAGCAGCAGACTAGCGGAACCCAATGAGCAGTTCTTC
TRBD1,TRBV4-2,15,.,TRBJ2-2,CASSPDRGYTVELFF,TGTGCCAGCAGCCCGGACAGGGGGTACACCGTGGAGCTGTTTTTT
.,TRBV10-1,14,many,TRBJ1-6,CASTGSSYNSPLHF,TGCGCCAGCACCGGGAGCTCCTATAATTCACCCCTCCACTTT
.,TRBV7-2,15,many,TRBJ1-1,CASSYKWGLDTEAFF,TGTGCCAGCAGCTATAAGTGGGGTTTGGACACTGAAGCTTTCTTT
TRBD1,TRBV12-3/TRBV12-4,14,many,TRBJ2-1,CASSPRTGYNEQFF,TGTGCCAGCAGTCCGCGGACAGGGTATAATGAGCAGTTCTTC
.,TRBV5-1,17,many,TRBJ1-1,CASSLVGGAIVNTEAFF,TGCGCCAGCAGCTTGGTTGGGGGGGCGATTGTGAACACTGAAGCTTTCTTT
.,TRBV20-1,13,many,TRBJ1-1,CSAMGPLNTEAFF,TGCAGTGCGATGGGCCCCCTGAACACTGAAGCTTTCTTT
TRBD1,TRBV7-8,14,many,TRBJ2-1,CASSSGTGLYEQFF,TGTGCCAGCAGCTCCGGGACAGGGCTGTATGAGCAGTTCTTC
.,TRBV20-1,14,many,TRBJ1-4,CSARDQTGGEKLFF,TGCAGTGCTAGAGATCAAACCGGGGGCGAAAAACTGTTTTTT
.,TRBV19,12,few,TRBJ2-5,CASSGTQETQYF,TGTGCCAGTAGTGGCACCCAAGAGACCCAGTACTTC
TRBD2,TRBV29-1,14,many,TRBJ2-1,CSALTSGRFNEQFF,TGCAGCGCACTAACTAGCGGGAGGTTTAATGAGCAGTTCTTC
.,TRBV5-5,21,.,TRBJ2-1,CASSFYICSAGVPFGDNEQFF,.
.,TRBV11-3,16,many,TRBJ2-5,CASSWGRALGEETQYF,TGTGCCAGCAGCTGGGGAAGGGCCCTGGGCGAGGAGACCCAGTACTTC
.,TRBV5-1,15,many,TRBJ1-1,CASSPFGGRNTEAFF,TGCGCCAGCAGCCCATTCGGGGGGCGAAACACTGAAGCTTTCTTT
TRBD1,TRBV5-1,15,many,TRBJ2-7,CASSWTGGSSYEQYF,TGCGCCAGCAGCTGGACAGGGGGAAGCTCCTACGAGCAGTACTTC
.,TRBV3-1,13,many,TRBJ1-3,CASSHSEPYTIYF,TGTGCCAGCAGCCACTCAGAGCCTTACACCATATATTTT
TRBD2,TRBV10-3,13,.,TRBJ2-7,CAIRTSGSYEQYF,TGTGCCATCAGGACTAGCGGATCCTACGAGCAGTACTTC
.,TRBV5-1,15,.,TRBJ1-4,CASSPTWKGGGKLFF,TGCGCCAGCAGCCCAACTTGGAAAGGTGGGGGTAAACTGTTTTTT
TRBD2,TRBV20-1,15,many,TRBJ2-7,CSALTTSGVSYEQYF,TGCAGTGCCCTCACGACTAGCGGGGTTTCCTACGAGCAGTACTTC
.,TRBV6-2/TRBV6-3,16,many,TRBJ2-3,CASSYRGLAYADTQYF,TGTGCCAGCAGTTACCGCGGCCTAGCGTACGCAGATACGCAGTATTTT
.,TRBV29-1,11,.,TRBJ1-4,CSGRGWEKLFF,TGCAGCGGCAGGGGCTGGGAAAAACTGTTTTTT